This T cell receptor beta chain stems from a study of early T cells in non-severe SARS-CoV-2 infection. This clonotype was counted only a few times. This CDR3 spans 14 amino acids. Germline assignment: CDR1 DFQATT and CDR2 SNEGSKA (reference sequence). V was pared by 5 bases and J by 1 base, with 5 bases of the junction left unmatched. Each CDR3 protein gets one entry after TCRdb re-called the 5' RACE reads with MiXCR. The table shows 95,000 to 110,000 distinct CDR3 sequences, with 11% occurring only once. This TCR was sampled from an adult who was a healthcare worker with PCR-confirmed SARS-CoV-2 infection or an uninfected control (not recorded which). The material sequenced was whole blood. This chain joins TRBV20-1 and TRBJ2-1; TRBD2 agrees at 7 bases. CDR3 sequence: CSAPRGGSYNEQFF. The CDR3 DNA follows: TGCAGTGCTCCTAGGGGAGGGTCCTACAATGAGCAGTTCTTC.